Presented here are 14 T cell receptor beta chains from one specimen sequenced in a study of cytomegalovirus exposure and HLA in healthy donors. Primers: 60 Vbeta forward and 13 Jbeta reverse. Sequencing used immunoSEQ multiplex PCR; TCRdb keeps in-frame clones, though not all of them. The table lists around 150,000 clones, roughly 87% of them singletons. Sequenced sample: PBMCs. The receptors derive from a girl under 18 in good health and CMV-seropositive.

This chain connects TRBV7-2 to TRBJ2-7, with a possible D match to TRBD1 (5 bases). This CDR3 comprises 17 residues. V lost 3 bases to trimming and J lost 0 bases, with 18 bases between them. CDR1 and CDR2 from the germline V gene are SGHTA and FQGNSA. CDR3 region: CASSLSHSWGLSYEQYF. The CDR3 region has the DNA TGTGCCAGCAGCTTGAGTCATAGCTGGGGCCTCTCCTACGAGCAGTACTTC.

The chain employs TRBV28 and TRBJ2-7; D uncertain. CDR1 and CDR2 (germline): MDHEN, SYDVKM. V was shortened by 2 bases and J by 3 bases, with 14 bases between the two germline ends. The CDR3 extends over 15 amino acids. The CDR3 here is CASSLLSWWSYEQYF. The CDR3 DNA reads TGTGCCAGCAGTTTACTGTCGTGGTGGAGCTACGAGCAGTACTTC.

The genes are TRBV6-1 and TRBJ1-3; the D is unclear. V was pared by 3 bases and J by 10 bases, with 7 bases between. CDR3 length equals 11 residues. Germline-derived CDR1 and CDR2 are MNHNS and SASEGT. CDR3 in amino acids: CASSDWSTIYF. The CDR3 region has the DNA TGTGCCAGCAGTGACTGGAGTACCATATATTTT.

This chain joins TRBV29-1 and TRBJ2-1; 7 bases fit TRBD2. Germline CDR1 SQVTM, CDR2 ANQGSEA. V lost 0 bases to trimming and J lost 2 bases; unmatched junction nucleotides: 7. The CDR3 runs 16 residues. CDR3 nucleotide sequence: TGCAGCGTTGAAGATTTTGAGGGGAGGGCCTACAATGAGCAGTTCTTC. Its translation is CSVEDFEGRAYNEQFF.

The chain recombines TRBV5-1 with TRBJ2-7, with 7 bases fitting TRBD2. CDR3 length equals 14 residues. V trimming: 0 bases; J trimming: 7 bases; junction bases outside the gene matches: 7. CDR1 is SGHRS and CDR2 is YFSETQ in the germline V gene. The CDR3 here is CASSLAGGTGEQYF. CDR3 DNA: TGCGCCAGCAGCTTGGCGGGGGGTACAGGAGAGCAGTACTTC.

The chain couples TRBV11-2 to TRBJ2-7; 8 bases are a match to TRBD1. CDR1 and CDR2 (germline): SGHAT, FQNNGV. The CDR3 is 15 amino acids. V trimming: 4 bases; J trimming: 3 bases; junction bases outside the gene matches: 8. The CDR3 loop reads CASSSLRDRSYEQYF. The DNA for the CDR3 is TGTGCCAGCAGCTCCCTCCGGGACAGGAGCTACGAGCAGTACTTC.

In DNA, the CDR3 is TGCAGCGGACAAAGGTTAGCGGGGGGCACAGATACGCAGTATTTT. Protein: CSGQRLAGGTDTQYF. The chain uses TRBV29-1 and TRBJ2-3; 9 bases agree with TRBD2. The CDR3 length is 15 residues. The germline V gene encodes CDR1 SQVTM and CDR2 ANQGSEA. Unmatched junction bases numbered 9, after V lost 7 bases and J lost 1 base.

The chain employs TRBV27 and TRBJ2-3, with D unresolved. V shed 6 bases and J shed 0 bases, with 10 bases lying between them. Per the germline V gene, CDR1 is MNHEY and CDR2 is SMNVEV (reference sequence). The CDR3 totals 14 residues. The CDR3 region has the DNA TGTGCCAGCAGGATACTGACTAGCACAGATACGCAGTATTTT. It translates to CASRILTSTDTQYF.

This chain links TRBV4-3 with TRBJ1-5; D possibly corresponds to TRBD1 (6 bases). This CDR3 spans 17 amino acids. V was shortened by 3 bases and J by 1 base, with 16 bases between the two germline ends. Germline assignment: CDR1 LGHNA and CDR2 YSLEER. The DNA for the CDR3 is TGCGCCAGCAGCCAGAGCAGGGGATATCCCAGCAATCAGCCCCAGCATTTT. Protein product: CASSQSRGYPSNQPQHF.

V and J are TRBV2 and TRBJ1-4; D is unresolved. From germline, CDR1 is SNHLY and CDR2 FYNNEI. CDR3 length: 16 amino acids. Between the trimmed V and J ends, which lost 1 base and 0 bases, there was a span of 9 bases. In nucleotides, the CDR3 is TGTGCCAGCAGTGAAGTCTCGGGGTCAACTAATGAAAAACTGTTTTTT. As protein: CASSEVSGSTNEKLFF.

The rearrangement joins TRBV2 to TRBJ1-3; 7 nucleotides match TRBD1. The CDR3 is 15 residues long. V dropped 3 bases and J dropped 0; count of bases not matched to a gene: 2. In germline, CDR1 is SNHLY, CDR2 FYNNEI. The CDR3 DNA follows: TGTGCCAGCAGTGAGGGACAGCTCTCTGGAAACACCATATATTTT. It codes for CASSEGQLSGNTIYF.

This clone was seen a few times. V and J are TRBV28 and TRBJ2-7; weak D call: TRBD2 (6 bases). Germline values: CDR1 MDHEN, CDR2 SYDVKM. The CDR3 length is 17 residues. Trimming stripped 3 bases from V and 3 bases from J, with 21 bases between. This CDR3 reads CASSLVFSGRRFYEQYF. As DNA, the CDR3 is TGTGCCAGCAGTTTGGTTTTCTCCGGGAGAAGATTCTACGAGCAGTACTTC.

The rearrangement joins TRBV7-9 to TRBJ1-1; 8 positions match TRBD1. Germline lookup yields CDR1 SEHNR and CDR2 FQNEAQ (reference sequence). The CDR3 length is 16 residues. The ends lost 5 bases at V and 2 bases at J; junction bases unmatched: 10. DNA of the CDR3: TGTGCCAGCAGCCCAGGCGGGACAGGACTCAACACTGAAGCTTTCTTT. Protein: CASSPGGTGLNTEAFF.

The chain carries TRBV28 and TRBJ2-7, with TRBD1 matching over 7 bases. The CDR3 has 14 amino acids. Unmatched junction bases numbered 7, after V lost 8 bases and J lost 0 bases. Germline loops: CDR1 MDHEN, CDR2 SYDVKM. The CDR3 sequence: CASVNRGYSYEQYF. The CDR3 nucleotides read TGTGCCAGCGTTAACAGGGGTTACTCCTACGAGCAGTACTTC.